Presented here are 31 T cell receptor beta chains from one specimen sequenced in a study of metastatic and nonmetastatic thyroid tumors. Each patient went into thyroid surgery without having received any treatment. TCRdb redid the clone calls on the PCR reads using MiXCR. The sample yields tens of thousands of clones, roughly a fifth seen once. Sequencing was performed on blood. These receptors were collected from a female donor with papillary thyroid cancer or a benign thyroid nodule (not recorded which). Some clones in this sample may be carry-over from other donors' samples.

This clone was picked up many times. This chain uses TRBV20-1 with TRBJ1-5; D call uncertain. From germline, CDR1 is DFQATT and CDR2 SNEGSKA (reference sequence). This CDR3 is 15 amino acids long. Deletions cut 6 bases from V and 6 bases from J, with 21 bases between. The CDR3 loop is CSARLRAGYGQPQHF. The DNA for the CDR3 is TGCAGTGCCCGCCTCCGGGCCGGGTATGGTCAGCCCCAGCATTTT.

This clone is labeled medium-sized. The J gene is TRBJ2-1, the V gene TRBV6-1; no firm D call. Trimming stripped 8 bases from V and 3 bases from J, with 11 bases between. CDR1 and CDR2 (germline): MNHNS, SASEGT. This CDR3 has 13 amino acids. This CDR3 is CASFTGGYNEQFF. The DNA for the CDR3 is TGTGCCAGCTTTACGGGCGGCTACAATGAGCAGTTCTTC.

The sample holds many counts of this clone. CDR3 sequence reads: CASSPDSAYNEQFF. The CDR3 DNA reads TGTGCCAGCAGCCCGGACTCTGCTTACAATGAGCAGTTCTTC. The V gene is TRBV7-3, the J gene TRBJ2-1, with a weak D call TRBD2 (5 bases). V was clipped by 5 bases and J by 4 bases, with 12 bases between them. CDR1 and CDR2 from the germline V gene are SGHTA and FQGTGA. The CDR3 loop spans 14 amino acids.

This clone was seen many times. V and J are TRBV11-1 and TRBJ2-6, with D unclear. V was pared by 4 bases and J by 5 bases, with 15 bases between. The CDR3 spans 16 residues. The germline CDR1 and CDR2 sequences are SGHAT and FQDESV (reference sequence). CDR3 sequence (DNA): TGTGCCAGCAGCTGGCCCCGGTCCCTCCGGGCCAACGTCCTGACTTTC. Its protein is CASSWPRSLRANVLTF.

V and J are TRBV6-1 and TRBJ1-6; D is unresolved. The CDR3 runs 11 residues. Germline loops: CDR1 MNHNS, CDR2 SASEGT. V lost 4 bases, J lost 7 bases, and 2 bases lay in between. The CDR3 DNA is TGTGCCAGCAGTGGGAATTCACCCCTCCACTTT. The encoded protein is CASSGNSPLHF.

This clone was found once. J is TRBJ2-3 and V is TRBV6-1, with TRBD2 matching over 12 bases. Germline loops: CDR1 MNHNS, CDR2 SASEGT. The CDR3 has 16 residues. Trimming removed 6 bases from V and 5 bases from J; junction bases left unmatched: 9. The CDR3, as DNA: TGTGCCAGCAGCTTGGATCTAGCGGGGGGGGGAGATACGCAGTATTTT. Translating gives CASSLDLAGGGDTQYF.

This sequence joins TRBV6-1 and TRBJ2-7; 13 bases line up with TRBD2. This CDR3 region has 16 residues. The germline V gene has CDR1 MNHNS and CDR2 SASEGT. With 5 bases clipped from V and 1 base from J, the junction kept 5 bases outside the gene matches. The CDR3 DNA reads TGTGCCAGCAGTCCCCGGACTAGCGGGAGATCCTACGAGCAGTACTTC. It codes for CASSPRTSGRSYEQYF.

The chain joins TRBV11-1 to TRBJ2-4; D is perhaps TRBD2 (7 bases). The V end lost 1 base, the J end lost 2 bases, and 18 bases lay between the germline ends. Per germline, CDR1 SGHAT and CDR2 FQDESV (reference sequence). The length of the CDR3 is 18 residues. The DNA of the CDR3 is TGTGCCAGCAGCTTAGGTCCGGGGGGCGGGGGCCCCAAAAACATTCAGTACTTC. Its translation is CASSLGPGGGGPKNIQYF.

This clone was seen ten or more times. The sample has other DNA sequences that encode this CDR3 too. This chain uses TRBV24-1 with TRBJ2-3; a possible D gene is TRBD2 (6 bases). CDR1 is KGHDR and CDR2 is SFDVKD in the germline V gene. Trimming removed 6 bases at V and 9 bases at J, with 18 bases between. This CDR3 spans 14 amino acids. The CDR3 DNA sequence: TGTGCCACCAGTCAAAGCGGGTCCCAGGGAACGCAGTATTTT. This gives the protein CATSQSGSQGTQYF.

This clone was recorded at least ten times. The gene calls are TRBV4-2 and TRBJ2-6, with TRBD2 as a possible D gene (7 bases). The V gene's germline CDR1 is LGHNA and CDR2 YNFKEQ. The V and J ends lost 1 base and 2 bases respectively, with 12 bases between them. There are 17 residues in the CDR3. The DNA for the CDR3 is TGTGCCAGCAGCCAAGTGGGGGGGCCCCCTGGGGCCAACGTCCTGACTTTC. Translating gives CASSQVGGPPGANVLTF.

V gene TRBV5-1 combines with J gene TRBJ1-6, with no clear D. Germline-derived CDR1 and CDR2 are SGHRS and YFSETQ. CDR3 size: 15 residues. Trimming left V 0 bases short and J 1 base short, with 5 bases between. CDR3 sequence (DNA): TGCGCCAGCAGCTTGGGGTCGTCCTATAATTCACCCCTCCACTTT. Residues: CASSLGSSYNSPLHF.

This clone was recorded a few times. The chain combines TRBV6-6 with TRBJ2-1, with 10 bases that match TRBD2. Trimming took 2 bases from V and 7 from J; bases not matched to a gene: 5. The CDR3 runs 15 residues. Germline lookup yields CDR1 MNHNY and CDR2 SVGAGI (reference sequence). This chain's CDR3 is CASSYQRGGPNEQFF. The CDR3 DNA follows: TGTGCCAGCAGTTACCAGCGGGGGGGCCCGAATGAGCAGTTCTTC.

This clone was recorded a few times. The V and J genes are TRBV12-3 or TRBV12-4 and TRBJ1-2, with 7 bases aligning to TRBD1. The CDR3 contains 15 residues. J gave up 2 bases and V 7 bases, and 10 bases lay outside the gene matches. CDR3 nucleotides: TGTGCCAGCACCCCAGGCGGGACAGTCAACTATGGCTACACCTTC. Translation: CASTPGGTVNYGYTF.

This clone was recorded at least ten times. A much larger clone sits a single nucleotide away, making a read error possible. The rearrangement uses TRBV7-3 and TRBJ2-1; D is undetermined. The CDR3 spans 12 residues. V shed 10 bases and J shed 6 bases, with 13 bases lying between them. The germline CDR1 and CDR2 sequences are SGHTA and FQGTGA. CDR3 in DNA: TGTGCCAACGGGCAGATGGGCAATGAGCAGTTCTTC. This translates into CANGQMGNEQFF.

This clone was recorded at least ten times. The chain combines TRBV18 with TRBJ2-2; D perhaps matches TRBD1 (6 bases). The CDR3 has 14 amino acids. V lost 6 bases, J lost 4 bases, and 12 bases lay in between. The germline CDR1 and CDR2 sequences are KGHSH and LQKENI. The CDR3, as DNA: TGTGCCAGCTCCCCGACAGGCGCCACCGGGGAGCTGTTTTTT. The encoded protein is CASSPTGATGELFF.

This clone was recorded a few times. This sequence joins TRBV28 and TRBJ2-5, with D maybe TRBD1 (5 bases). The germline V gene encodes CDR1 MDHEN and CDR2 SYDVKM. V gave up 4 bases and J gave up 4 bases, with 13 bases separating them. This CDR3 has 14 residues. CDR3: CASSYAVGRETQYF. The CDR3 DNA follows: TGTGCCAGCAGTTATGCGGTGGGGCGAGAGACCCAGTACTTC.

Judged by abundance, this clone is medium-sized (0.01 to 0.1%). The chain links TRBV27 to TRBJ2-7; 7 bases are shared with TRBD2. The CDR3 contains 14 residues. J gave up 3 bases and V 6 bases, and 8 bases lay outside the gene matches. Germline CDR1 and CDR2: MNHEY and SMNVEV (reference sequence). The CDR3 loop is CASSRASGVYEQYF. The DNA of the CDR3 is TGTGCCAGCAGCCGAGCCAGCGGGGTCTACGAGCAGTACTTC.

This clone was counted only a few times. The genes are TRBV6-2 or TRBV6-3 and TRBJ2-2, with D perhaps TRBD2 (6 bases). CDR3 length: 13 residues. CDR1 MNHEY and CDR2 SVGEGT come from the germline V gene. Trimming stripped 8 bases from V and 7 bases from J, with 14 bases between. This chain's CDR3 is CASGAAGGGELFF. CDR3 DNA: TGTGCCAGCGGGGCAGCGGGTGGCGGGGAGCTGTTTTTT.

There are many counts of this clone. A clone one base away is much larger, so this may be a read error. The rearrangement links TRBV7-2 to TRBJ2-7; 7 bases align to TRBD1. The V gene end was trimmed by 3 bases and the J gene end by 4 bases; junction bases not matched to a gene: 6. The germline gives CDR1 SGHTA, CDR2 FQGNSA. CDR3 length: 14 amino acids. The CDR3 region is CASSLSARGYEQYF. The CDR3 bases are TGTGCCAGCAGCTTGTCTGCCAGGGGGTACGAGCAGTACTTC.

This clone was detected many times. The chain joins TRBV7-9 to TRBJ2-7; no clear D gene. Germline CDR1 SEHNR, CDR2 FQNEAQ (reference sequence). Trimming took off 7 bases at V and 4 bases at J, with 14 bases between the two ends. The CDR3 consists of 13 residues. The CDR3 protein is CASTVSELYEQYF. The CDR3 DNA sequence: TGTGCCAGCACCGTGTCGGAACTTTACGAGCAGTACTTC.

This clone has a count of ten or more. The J gene is TRBJ1-4, the V gene TRBV19, with 12 bases matching TRBD1. The V gene's germline CDR1 is LNHDA and CDR2 SQIVND (reference sequence). Trimming removed 5 bases from V and 7 bases from J; junction bases left unmatched: 8. The CDR3 consists of 16 residues. This chain's CDR3 is CASSSGTGGSSEKLFF. CDR3 DNA: TGTGCCAGTAGTTCCGGGACAGGGGGCTCCAGTGAAAAACTGTTTTTT.

With regard to this clone: A read error may be the cause here, since a much bigger clone is one base away. CDR3 region: CTSSADLDDRDNYGYTF. The CDR3 bases are TGTACCAGCAGCGCTGACCTAGATGACAGGGACAACTATGGCTACACCTTC. The V call is TRBV4-2, the J call TRBJ1-2, with TRBD1 identical over 7 bases. CDR3 size: 17 residues. Germline V gene data show CDR1 as LGHNA and CDR2 as YNFKEQ.

V and J are TRBV20-1 and TRBJ2-5; tentative D call: TRBD2 (6 bases). This CDR3 comprises 15 residues. V shed 1 base and J shed 2 bases, with 14 bases lying between them. Germline values: CDR1 DFQATT, CDR2 SNEGSKA (reference sequence). The CDR3 protein is CSARGIAEPQETQYF. In DNA form, the CDR3 reads TGCAGTGCTAGAGGGATAGCGGAACCACAAGAGACCCAGTACTTC.

The rearrangement links TRBV27 to TRBJ2-1, with 9 bases that match TRBD2. In germline, CDR1 is MNHEY, CDR2 SMNVEV (reference sequence). Unmatched junction bases numbered 9, after V lost 5 bases and J lost 7 bases. The CDR3 totals 15 residues. The DNA for the CDR3 is TGTGCCAGCAGTAATTTAGCGGGAGCTGGTAATGAGCAGTTCTTC. This codes for CASSNLAGAGNEQFF.

This clone has ten or more counts. CDR3 region: CASSDRVDEKLFF. CDR3 sequence (DNA): TGCGCCAGCAGCGACAGGGTCGATGAAAAACTGTTTTTT. This chain uses TRBV5-1 with TRBJ1-4; 7 bases are shared with TRBD1. Per germline, CDR1 SGHRS and CDR2 YFSETQ. The CDR3 contains 13 residues. Trimming removed 4 bases from V and 6 bases from J; junction bases left unmatched: 3.

This clone was found many times. The CDR3 DNA sequence: TGTGCCAGCAGCTTACGGACAGGGTCAAGCTATGGCTACACCTTC. Translation: CASSLRTGSSYGYTF. The chain is built from TRBV11-2 and TRBJ1-2; 8 nucleotides match TRBD1. The CDR3 has 15 amino acids. J lost 4 bases, V lost 2 bases, and 6 bases had no gene match. The germline V gene has CDR1 SGHAT and CDR2 FQNNGV.

This clone has at least ten counts. The chain combines TRBV18 with TRBJ2-5, with D tentatively TRBD1 (8 bases). The CDR3 is 15 residues long. V was cut by 3 bases and J by 2 bases, with 13 bases left in between. Germline CDR1 reads KGHSH; CDR2 reads LQKENI. CDR3 sequence: CASSPTGGGQETQYF. The CDR3 bases are TGTGCCAGCTCACCCACAGGGGGAGGGCAAGAGACCCAGTACTTC.

This clone has a count of ten or more. The rearrangement links TRBV18 to TRBJ1-2, with TRBD1 matching over 8 bases. Germline values: CDR1 KGHSH, CDR2 LQKENI. The CDR3 loop spans 13 amino acids. J was trimmed by 7 bases and V by 2 bases; bases with no gene match: 3. The CDR3 coding sequence is TGTGCCAGCTCACCAGGGGACAGGACTGGCTACACCTTC. This translates into CASSPGDRTGYTF.

The sample holds many counts of this clone. This chain connects TRBV11-2 to TRBJ1-1, with no clear D. The length of the CDR3 is 15 residues. The ends were cut back, 5 bases at V and 1 base at J, with 14 bases in the middle. Germline assignment: CDR1 SGHAT and CDR2 FQNNGV. The CDR3 DNA reads TGTGCCAGCAGCCCACGCGGGGTTGGGAACACTGAAGCTTTCTTT. Translating it yields CASSPRGVGNTEAFF.

V gene TRBV11-2 combines with J gene TRBJ2-7; no clear D. Germline V CDR1 and CDR2: SGHAT, FQNNGV. Trimming took off 6 bases at V and 7 bases at J, with 13 bases between the two ends. This CDR3 is 12 amino acids long. CDR3 in DNA: TGTGCCAGCAGTCGAAAGGGTCTGGAGCAGTACTTC. Amino acid sequence: CASSRKGLEQYF.

The gene calls are TRBV12-3 or TRBV12-4 and TRBJ2-1; D may be TRBD1 or TRBD2 (6 bases each). The CDR3 length is 15 residues. V was clipped by 2 bases and J by 2 bases, with 10 bases between them. The CDR3 spells CASSLLGGPYNEQFF. The CDR3 DNA is TGTGCCAGCAGTTTACTCGGGGGCCCCTACAATGAGCAGTTCTTC.